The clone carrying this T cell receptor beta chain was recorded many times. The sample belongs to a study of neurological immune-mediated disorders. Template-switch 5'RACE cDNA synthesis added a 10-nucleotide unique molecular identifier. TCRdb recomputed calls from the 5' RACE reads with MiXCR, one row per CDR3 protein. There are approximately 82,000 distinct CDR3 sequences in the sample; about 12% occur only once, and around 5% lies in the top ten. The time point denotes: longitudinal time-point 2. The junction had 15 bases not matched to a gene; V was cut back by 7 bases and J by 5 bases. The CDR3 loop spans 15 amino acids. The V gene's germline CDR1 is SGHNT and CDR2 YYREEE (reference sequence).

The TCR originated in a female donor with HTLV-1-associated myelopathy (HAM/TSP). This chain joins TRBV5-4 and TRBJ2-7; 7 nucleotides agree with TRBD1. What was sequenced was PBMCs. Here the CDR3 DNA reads TGTGCCAGCGGCGAGACAGGGCCTTCTTCCAACGAGCAGTACTTC. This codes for CASGETGPSSNEQYF.